This is a list of T cell receptor beta chains from one sample in a study of OX40 agonist ivuxolimab in advanced cancers. This table comes from immunoSEQ multiplex PCR, and its TCRdb copy is limited to in-frame clones, with some not included. The repertoire has tens of thousands of clones, roughly 84% of them found once; the top ten carry roughly 26%. The sample consisted of CD4+ or CD8+ T cells sorted from blood, taken in a trial of the OX40 agonist ivuxolimab. The receptors derive from an adult with an advanced solid tumor such as melanoma, head and neck, liver or kidney cancer. Each CDR3 is given with its conserved first and last residue. The D gene is left open where the match is weak. Some rows mark clone size as missing; the rest say once, few, many or name a class of expanded clone.

len	abundance	v_gene	j_gene	d_gene	CDR3aa	CDR3nt
13	NA	TRBV5-4	TRBJ1-1	TRBD1	CASSSTGFTEAFF	TGTGCCAGCAGCTCGACAGGGTTCACTGAAGCTTTCTTT
15	NA	TRBV7-3	TRBJ2-1	TRBD2	CASSLLAGGSNEQFF	TGTGCCAGCAGCTTACTAGCGGGAGGGTCCAATGAGCAGTTCTTC
13	NA	TRBV5-1	TRBJ1-1	NA	CASSLGERSEAFF	TGCGCCAGCAGCTTGGGGGAGAGGTCTGAAGCTTTCTTT
18	NA	TRBV7-9	TRBJ2-7	NA	CASALTVIGRERRYEQYF	TGTGCCAGCGCATTAACGGTTATCGGGAGAGAGAGGCGCTACGAGCAGTACTTC
11	NA	TRBV9	TRBJ2-5	NA	CASSVAETQYF	TGTGCCAGCAGCGTAGCAGAGACCCAGTACTTC
13	NA	TRBV30	TRBJ2-1	TRBD2	CAWAGEPYNEQFF	TGTGCCTGGGCGGGAGAACCCTACAATGAGCAGTTCTTC
14	few	TRBV5-8	TRBJ2-5	NA	CASSLSTAEETQYF	TGTGCCAGCAGCTTGAGTACGGCCGAAGAGACCCAGTACTTC
13	NA	TRBV19	TRBJ1-2	NA	CASSLVGVYGYTF	TGTGCCAGTAGTTTAGTTGGTGTCTATGGCTACACCTTC
14	NA	TRBV19	TRBJ2-7	TRBD2	CASSLRTRTYEQYF	TGTGCCAGTAGTCTCCGGACTAGAACCTACGAGCAGTACTTC
15	NA	TRBV6-5	TRBJ2-1	TRBD2	CASSYLGLAGFEQFF	TGTGCCAGCAGTTACTTAGGACTAGCGGGATTTGAGCAGTTCTTC
12	NA	TRBV13	TRBJ1-2	NA	CASLVRGYGYTF	TGTGCCAGCTTAGTCCGGGGTTATGGCTACACCTTC
16	NA	TRBV7-7	TRBJ2-1	TRBD2	CASSLRLAPSYNEQFF	TGTGCTAGCAGTTTACGACTAGCCCCGTCTTACAATGAGCAGTTCTTC
15	NA	TRBV5-6	TRBJ1-2	NA	CASSLVGSSGYGYTF	TGTGCCAGCAGCTTGGTAGGGTCGAGCGGCTATGGCTACACCTTC
15	NA	TRBV5-6	TRBJ2-5	TRBD1	CASSQEGQGEETQYF	TGTGCCAGCAGCCAAGAGGGACAGGGTGAGGAGACCCAGTACTTC
14	few	TRBV5-1	TRBJ1-4	TRBD1	CASSSGTDTEKLFF	TGCGCCAGCAGCTCCGGGACAGATACCGAAAAACTGTTTTTT
15	NA	TRBV19	TRBJ2-7	NA	CASSVIAGARYEQYF	TGTGCCAGTAGTGTTATAGCCGGAGCTCGTTACGAGCAGTACTTC
15	once	TRBV9	TRBJ2-1	NA	CASSVAAGNYNEQFF	TGTGCCAGCAGCGTAGCGGCGGGAAACTACAATGAGCAGTTCTTC
15	once	TRBV6-4	TRBJ2-2	TRBD2	CASTAHSGGHGELFF	TGTGCCAGCACCGCCCATAGCGGGGGCCACGGGGAGCTGTTTTTT
16	medium-sized	TRBV7-2	TRBJ2-3	TRBD2	CASSLIQRDPTDTQYF	TGTGCCAGCAGCTTAATCCAGCGGGACCCCACAGATACGCAGTATTTT
15	NA	TRBV5-6	TRBJ1-1	NA	CASSLVGVGNTEAFF	TGTGCCAGCAGCTTGGTGGGGGTAGGGAACACTGAAGCTTTCTTT
18	NA	TRBV28	TRBJ2-1	TRBD2	CASKVTGGERKRGNEQFF	TGTGCCAGCAAAGTTACGGGGGGAGAAAGGAAGAGGGGCAATGAGCAGTTCTTC
14	NA	TRBV4-1	TRBJ1-1	NA	CASSQTTGNTEAFF	TGCGCCAGCAGCCAAACGACAGGGAACACTGAAGCTTTCTTT
14	NA	TRBV7-2	TRBJ2-3	NA	CASSLGINTDTQYF	TGTGCCAGCAGCTTAGGCATAAACACAGATACGCAGTATTTT
13	NA	TRBV2	TRBJ2-1	TRBD2	CARRTSGYNEQFF	TGTGCCAGGAGGACTAGCGGATACAATGAGCAGTTCTTC
12	NA	TRBV5-6	TRBJ2-3	NA	CASSLGIDTQYF	TGTGCCAGCAGCTTGGGTATAGATACGCAGTATTTT
14	NA	TRBV6-1	TRBJ2-7	NA	CASSEGGLYYEQYF	TGTGCCAGCAGTGAAGGCGGACTTTACTACGAGCAGTACTTC
15	once	TRBV5-6	TRBJ2-3	TRBD2	CASSLGLAGADTQYF	TGTGCCAGCAGCTTGGGACTAGCGGGAGCAGATACGCAGTATTTT
18	NA	TRBV5-1	TRBJ2-1	NA	CASSPEPPSTAPYNEQFF	TGCGCCAGCAGTCCGGAGCCTCCTAGCACAGCCCCCTACAATGAGCAGTTCTTC
16	NA	TRBV7-8	TRBJ2-7	TRBD1	CASSHSWGQGDYEQYF	TGTGCCAGCAGCCACTCCTGGGGACAGGGAGACTACGAGCAGTACTTC
17	NA	TRBV5-1	TRBJ2-5	TRBD1	CASSRGQGPPLQETQYF	TGCGCCAGCAGCCGAGGACAGGGGCCGCCCCTACAAGAGACCCAGTACTTC
13	NA	TRBV30	TRBJ1-1	NA	CAWAPMANTEAFF	TGTGCCTGGGCACCTATGGCGAACACTGAAGCTTTCTTT
13	NA	TRBV7-9	TRBJ2-1	NA	CASSVERRGEQFF	TGTGCCAGCAGCGTGGAACGGAGAGGTGAGCAGTTCTTC
13	NA	TRBV6-5	TRBJ2-7	NA	CASSYGGVYEQYF	TGTGCCAGCAGTTACGGCGGAGTCTACGAGCAGTACTTC
15	NA	TRBV7-3	TRBJ1-1	NA	CASNFPSRMNTEAFF	TGTGCCAGCAACTTCCCCAGCCGGATGAACACTGAAGCTTTCTTT
18	NA	TRBV2	TRBJ2-1	TRBD2	CASSLTYALADNTNEQFF	TGTGCCAGCAGTCTCACGTATGCACTAGCGGACAATACGAATGAGCAGTTCTTC
13	NA	TRBV5-5	TRBJ2-7	NA	CASSLVRLDEQYF	TGTGCCAGCAGCTTGGTCAGGTTGGACGAGCAGTACTTC
16	NA	TRBV7-9	TRBJ2-7	NA	CASSLEGGGIPYEQYF	TGTGCCAGCAGCTTAGAAGGGGGAGGGATTCCCTACGAGCAGTACTTC
15	NA	TRBV9	TRBJ1-3	TRBD1	CASSVDRGTGNTIYF	TGTGCCAGCAGCGTAGACAGGGGGACTGGAAACACCATATATTTT
14	NA	TRBV27	TRBJ2-2	TRBD2	CASSLAGSPGELFF	TGTGCCAGCAGTCTAGCGGGAAGTCCCGGGGAGCTGTTTTTT
15	NA	TRBV11-2	TRBJ1-6	NA	CASSLQAGYNSPLHF	TGTGCCAGCAGCTTACAGGCTGGATATAATTCACCCCTCCACTTT
13	NA	TRBV19	TRBJ2-7	NA	CASSSGSLYEQYF	TGTGCCAGTAGTAGCGGCAGTCTCTACGAGCAGTACTTC
14	NA	TRBV2	TRBJ1-1	TRBD1	CASSDGQGNTEAFF	TGTGCCAGCAGTGACGGACAGGGGAACACTGAAGCTTTCTTT
13	NA	TRBV5-1	TRBJ2-7	NA	CASSLLGLAEQYF	TGCGCCAGCAGCTTGTTAGGGCTGGCCGAGCAGTACTTC
15	NA	TRBV9	TRBJ2-7	TRBD2	CASSARLAGRNEQYF	TGTGCCAGCAGCGCTAGACTAGCGGGGAGAAACGAGCAGTACTTC
14	NA	TRBV6-5	TRBJ1-5	NA	CASRHGEGHQPQHF	TGTGCCAGCAGACATGGTGAGGGCCATCAGCCCCAGCATTTT
16	NA	TRBV13	TRBJ2-3	NA	CASSRGGIHSTDTQYF	TGTGCCAGCAGCAGGGGGGGGATCCATAGCACAGATACGCAGTATTTT
13	medium-sized	TRBV11-2	TRBJ2-7	NA	CASSLESAYEQYF	TGTGCCAGCAGCTTAGAGTCCGCCTACGAGCAGTACTTC
12	NA	TRBV18	TRBJ2-5	NA	CASSPDQETQYF	TGTGCCAGCTCACCAGACCAAGAGACCCAGTACTTC